Sequencing of this T cell receptor beta chain was carried out in a study of blood T cell repertoires in COVID-19. As for the study in general: Specimens from acute and convalescent COVID-19 originated in the United States, Italy and Spain. PBMCs, B-cell-depleted T cells, or T cells were the source of the cDNA or gDNA that made up the material.

Germline V CDR1 and CDR2: MDHEN, SYDVKM. The V end lost 3 bases, the J end lost 3 bases, and 6 bases lay between the germline ends. The CDR3 spans 12 residues. Authors' analysis steps: It was from reference gene primer amplification that nucleated cell counts were estimated. TCRdb's copy holds only in-frame clones and misses some; the assay was immunoSEQ multiplex PCR. V and J calls and clone size are copied from that table; D and trimming were computed from the DNA. The sample records approximately 100,000 clones, 87% being singletons. Sequenced material: peripheral blood. The gene calls are TRBV28 and TRBJ2-7, with D tentatively TRBD1 (6 bases). This TCR was sampled from a man aged 70-80 years with acute or convalescent COVID-19. The CDR3 DNA is TGTGCCAGCAGTTTGGACAGCTACGAGCAGTACTTC. Encoded protein: CASSLDSYEQYF.